This T cell receptor beta chain was captured by sequencing in a study of blood T cells in healthy people across ages. Study results and limitations: The unknown donor CMV status may have confounded expanded clonotype changes. Older age went with lower TCR beta diversity per million T cells, in a roughly linear way.

Looked up from germline, CDR1 is SEHNR and CDR2 is FQNEAQ (reference sequence). Trimming cost V 4 bases and J 4 bases; bases outside gene matches: 12. The CDR3 totals 17 residues. The use of a sample-barcoded 5' primer and a J-beta primer mix characterized a second PCR of about 7 to 12 cycles. The yield of each sample was at least 2.5 million CDR3-containing paired-end reads. TCRdb fed the 5' RACE reads into MiXCR, producing one record per CDR3 protein. This repertoire shows hundreds of thousands of distinct CDR3 sequences, about 61% found once; its top ten account for approximately 24%. This clonotype was counted only a few times. Its antigen is currently unknown. Ten milliliters of peripheral blood were drawn from each donor into EDTA-treated tubes.

This TCR came from a man between 40 and 49 years old in good health. The source material was blood. The rearrangement uses TRBV7-9 and TRBJ2-5; the match to TRBD1 covers 10 bases. CDR3 amino acids: CASSSRRTGGVGETQYF. CDR3 bases: TGTGCCAGCAGCTCGCGGAGGACAGGGGGTGTCGGAGAGACCCAGTACTTC. The complete variable domain, with remaining parts taken from reference TRBV7-9 and TRBJ2-5, reads DTGVSQNPRHKITKRGQNVTFRCDPISEHNRLYWYRQTLGQGPEFLTYFQNEAQLEKSRLLSDRFSAERPKGSFSTLEIQRTEQGDSAMYLCASSSRRTGGVGETQYFGPGTRLLVL.